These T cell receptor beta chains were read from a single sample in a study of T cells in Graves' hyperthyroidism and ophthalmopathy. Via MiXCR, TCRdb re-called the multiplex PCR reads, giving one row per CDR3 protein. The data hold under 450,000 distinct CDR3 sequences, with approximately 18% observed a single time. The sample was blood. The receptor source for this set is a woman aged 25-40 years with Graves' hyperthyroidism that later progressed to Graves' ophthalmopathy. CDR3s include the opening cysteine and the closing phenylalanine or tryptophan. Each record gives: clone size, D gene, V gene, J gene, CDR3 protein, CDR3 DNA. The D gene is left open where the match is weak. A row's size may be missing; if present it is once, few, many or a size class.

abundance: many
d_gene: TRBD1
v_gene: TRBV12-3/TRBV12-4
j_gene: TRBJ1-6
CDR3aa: CASSPQGRHSPLHF
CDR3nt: TGTGCCAGCAGTCCACAGGGGAGGCATTCACCCCTCCACTTT

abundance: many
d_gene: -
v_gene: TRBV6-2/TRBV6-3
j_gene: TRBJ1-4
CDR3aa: CASSRLNEKLFF
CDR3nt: TGTGCCAGCAGTCGGTTAAATGAAAAACTGTTTTTT

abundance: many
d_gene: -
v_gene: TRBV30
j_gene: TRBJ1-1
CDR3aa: CAWSRTTEAFF
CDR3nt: TGTGCCTGGAGCCGTACTACTGAAGCTTTCTTT

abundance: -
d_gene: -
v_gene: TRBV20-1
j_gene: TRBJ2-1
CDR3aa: CSARPPANYSYNEQFF
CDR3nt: TGCAGTGCTCGACCCCCGGCAAACTACTCCTACAATGAGCAGTTCTTC

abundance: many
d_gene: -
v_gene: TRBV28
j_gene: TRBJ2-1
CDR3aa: CASSLWGPHNEQFF
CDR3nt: TGTGCCAGCAGTTTATGGGGGCCCCACAATGAGCAGTTCTTC

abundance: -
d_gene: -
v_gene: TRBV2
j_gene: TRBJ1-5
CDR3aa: CAHRNSNQPQHF
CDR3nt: TGTGCCCACAGGAACAGCAATCAGCCCCAGCATTTT

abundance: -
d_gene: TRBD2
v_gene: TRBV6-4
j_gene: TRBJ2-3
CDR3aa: CASSEAGGFGTDTQYF
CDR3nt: TGTGCCAGCAGTGAAGCGGGGGGCTTTGGTACAGATACGCAGTATTTT

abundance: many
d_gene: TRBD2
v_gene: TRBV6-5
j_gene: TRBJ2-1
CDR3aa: CASSYNPGLAMDEQFF
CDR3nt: TGTGCCAGCAGTTACAACCCGGGACTAGCGATGGATGAGCAGTTCTTC

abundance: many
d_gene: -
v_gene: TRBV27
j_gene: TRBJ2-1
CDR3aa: CASSLQGPENEQFF
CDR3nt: TGTGCCAGCAGTCTACAGGGTCCTGAGAATGAGCAGTTCTTC

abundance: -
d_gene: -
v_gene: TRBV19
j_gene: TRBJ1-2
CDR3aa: CASRDGIYGYTF
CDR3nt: TGTGCCAGCCGGGACGGGATCTATGGCTACACCTTC

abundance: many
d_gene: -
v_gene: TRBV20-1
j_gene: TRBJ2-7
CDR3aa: CSARDGAGINYEQYF
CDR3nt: TGCAGTGCTAGAGACGGCGCAGGGATCAACTACGAGCAGTACTTC

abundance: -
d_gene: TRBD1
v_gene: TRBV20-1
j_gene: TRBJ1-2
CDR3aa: CSAPRQGAWGYTF
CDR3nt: TGCAGTGCTCCTCGTCAGGGGGCGTGGGGCTACACCTTC

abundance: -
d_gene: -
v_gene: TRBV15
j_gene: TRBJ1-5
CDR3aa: CATSGGGSQPQHF
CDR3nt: TGTGCCACCAGCGGGGGGGGGAGCCAGCCCCAGCATTTT

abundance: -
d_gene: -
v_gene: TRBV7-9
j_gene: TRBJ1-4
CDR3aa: CASSVGGMANEKLFF
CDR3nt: TGTGCCAGCAGCGTAGGGGGGATGGCTAATGAAAAACTGTTTTTT

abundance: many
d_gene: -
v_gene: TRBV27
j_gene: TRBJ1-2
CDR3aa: CASSLSGTPFYGYTF
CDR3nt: TGTGCCAGCAGTTTATCGGGCACTCCATTCTATGGCTACACCTTC

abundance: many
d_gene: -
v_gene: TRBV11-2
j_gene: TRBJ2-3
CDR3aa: CASSLLPAGFTDTQYF
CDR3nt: TGTGCCAGCAGCTTATTACCAGCGGGCTTCACAGATACGCAGTATTTT

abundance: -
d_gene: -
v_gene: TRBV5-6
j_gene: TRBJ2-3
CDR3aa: CASSWDGGTDTQYF
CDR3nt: TGTGCCAGCAGCTGGGACGGAGGCACAGATACGCAGTATTTT

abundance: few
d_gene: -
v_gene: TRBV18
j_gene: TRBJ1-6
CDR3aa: CASSPLDSNSPLHF
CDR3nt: TGTGCCAGCTCACCGCTCGACAGCAATTCACCCCTCCACTTT

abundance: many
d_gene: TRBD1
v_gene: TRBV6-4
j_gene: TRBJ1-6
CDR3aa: CASSDGQGASPLHF
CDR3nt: TGTGCCAGCAGTGACGGACAGGGGGCTTCACCCCTCCACTTT

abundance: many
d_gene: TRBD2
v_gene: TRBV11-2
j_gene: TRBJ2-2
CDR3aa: CASSLDSAGGTTGELFF
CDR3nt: TGTGCCAGCAGCTTAGATTCCGCGGGAGGAACCACCGGGGAGCTGTTTTTT

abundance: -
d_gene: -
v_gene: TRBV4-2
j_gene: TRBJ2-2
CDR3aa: CASGQGGSLTGELFF
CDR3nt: TGTGCCAGCGGCCAAGGAGGGTCACTGACCGGGGAGCTGTTTTTT

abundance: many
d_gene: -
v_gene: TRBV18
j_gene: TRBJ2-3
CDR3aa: CASSGGTLSTDTQYF
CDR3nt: TGTGCCAGCTCCGGCGGGACCCTTAGCACAGATACGCAGTATTTT

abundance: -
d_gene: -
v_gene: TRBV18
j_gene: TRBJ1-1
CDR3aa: CASSPVATEAFF
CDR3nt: TGTGCCAGCTCACCTGTTGCCACTGAAGCTTTCTTT

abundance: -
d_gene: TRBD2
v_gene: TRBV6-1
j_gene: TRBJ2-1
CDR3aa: CASRGAGGLGEQFF
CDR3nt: TGTGCCAGCAGAGGAGCGGGAGGGTTAGGTGAGCAGTTCTTC

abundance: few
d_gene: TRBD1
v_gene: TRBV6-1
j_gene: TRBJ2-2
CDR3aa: CASSDRTGAGELFF
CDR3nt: TGTGCCAGCAGTGACAGGACAGGGGCCGGGGAGCTGTTTTTT

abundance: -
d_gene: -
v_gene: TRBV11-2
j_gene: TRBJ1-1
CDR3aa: CASNRGGNTEAFF
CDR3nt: TGTGCCAGCAACCGAGGAGGGAACACTGAAGCTTTCTTT

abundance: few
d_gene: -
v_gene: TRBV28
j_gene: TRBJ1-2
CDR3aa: CASSLWGETNYGYTF
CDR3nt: TGTGCCAGCAGTTTATGGGGGGAGACTAACTATGGCTACACCTTC